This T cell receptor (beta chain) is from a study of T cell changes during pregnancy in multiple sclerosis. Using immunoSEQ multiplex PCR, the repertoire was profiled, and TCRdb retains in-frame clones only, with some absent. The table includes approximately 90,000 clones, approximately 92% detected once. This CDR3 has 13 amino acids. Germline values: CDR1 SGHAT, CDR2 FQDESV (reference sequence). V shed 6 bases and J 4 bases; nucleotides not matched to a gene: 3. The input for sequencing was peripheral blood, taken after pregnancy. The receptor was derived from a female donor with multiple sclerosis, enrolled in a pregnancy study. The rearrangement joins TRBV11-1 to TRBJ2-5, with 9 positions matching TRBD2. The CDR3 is CASRFSGGETQYF. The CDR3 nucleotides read TGTGCCAGCAGATTTAGCGGGGGAGAGACCCAGTACTTC. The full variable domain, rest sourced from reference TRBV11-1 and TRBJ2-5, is EAEVAQSPRYKITEKSQAVAFWCDPISGHATLYWYRQILGQGPELLVQFQDESVVDDSQLPKDRFSAERLKGVDSTLKIQPAELGDSAMYLCASRFSGGETQYFGPGTRLLVL.